This TCR beta chain derives from a study of shared clonotypes between healthy human individuals (dated by TCRdb to the early 2020s). Context from the whole study: The cohort comprised a couple of women and a few men aged 18 to 49 years. Libraries were prepared and TCR repertoires were sequenced by different laboratories using diverse techniques, in order to increase sequencing depth and limit assay-specific biases. The study deeply sequenced blood TCR repertoires of five healthy adults to estimate repertoire size and the extent of clonotype sharing between individuals. Per donor, leukapheresis produced somewhere between about 0.94 and 9.5 billion PBMCs. For each donor, CD4 naive and CD4 memory were each run on three plates, CD8 naive on two plates, and CD8 memory on one plate. The full study reports these points: Even with the large sequencing depth, rarefaction of the sorted-subset datasets indicated that sequencing was incomplete. Pairwise subsampling led to the expectation that sequencing depth would affect the degree of clonotype sharing among donors. Clonotypes shared by all four sorted-subset donors showed higher generation probabilities than non-shared clonotypes. Sampling was limited to blood, and TCR repertoires in tissue likely differ from TCR repertoires in blood. Naive subsets generally had larger estimated clonotype richness than memory subsets. The small number of donors limited the genetic and exposure-history diversity represented. Sharing across a few donors was observed for roughly 5% of naive CD4, less than 4% of naive CD8, over 2% of memory CD4, and about 0.38% of memory CD8 clonotypes.

The donors were healthy, HIV-negative adults with no recently reported acute infections or vaccinations. Every donor was a Caucasian adult residing in Nashville, Tennessee, USA. CD4+ T cells were enriched by magnetic negative selection; naive cells were then positively selected on CD45RA, and the negative fraction formed the memory subset. After blood collection by leukapheresis, PBMCs were isolated using Ficoll-Histopaque density gradient centrifugation and then cryopreserved in the vapor phase of liquid nitrogen. Analytical flow cytometry was used to check the purity and quantity of each magnetically sorted T cell population. Genomic DNA was isolated from each sorted fraction and quantified by UV absorbance on a Nanodrop 2000c. About this clone itself: Its antigen has not been determined. Per-nucleotide qualities are absent, and no much larger clonotype sits a single base away.

V is clipped by 5 bases and J by 4 bases, and the sequence between their germline boundaries is 15 bases long. Looking up the germline V gene (reference sequence) yields CDR1 LNHDA and CDR2 SQIVND. Its CDR3 holds 14 amino acids, cysteine through phenylalanine. The sequence is cut down to CDR3 DNA, 42 bases in frame from base 1. Using the deep immunoSEQ assay, multiplex PCR amplified TCR CDR3 regions from genomic DNA. Genomic DNA extracted from each cell subset was distributed evenly over all wells of several immunoSEQ 96-well plates, and each plate served as one replicate. For sorted subsets, each replicate PCR was loaded with approximately 200 ng genomic DNA, equivalent to roughly 30,000 T cell genomes. Purified libraries were measured with a Qubit 3.0 fluorometer, size-checked on a Bioanalyzer 2100, and measured again with the KAPA Library Quantification kit. Every immunoSEQ 96-well plate was sequenced on a dedicated single-read 150-cycle Illumina NextSeq 550 flow cell. The source study handled its data this way. Because only junctional sequences without quality scores were contained in the immunoSEQ output, filtering matching that applied to full-length reads could not be performed. To assign V/J genes and CDR3, sequences were annotated against IMGT germline references using PyIR, a Python wrapper for IgBLAST v1.9. Any read was removed if the V/J assignment was weak (E-value above 1e-6), the CDR3 was missing, or the read contained stop codons, out-of-frame junctions, or ambiguous translated residues. V3J clonotypes were defined as sequences sharing the same inferred V gene, J gene, and CDR3 amino acid sequence. Percentage overlap between repertoires was computed as shared unique clonotypes divided by the size of the smaller repertoire. Three approaches were used to assess repertoire richness: RTK rarefaction, the Chao1 estimator, and Recon v2.1 estimates of unobserved clonotypes. For all TCRbeta clonotypes obtained by the gDNA method from a few donors, generation probabilities were computed with OLGA. TCRdb carries this immuneACCESS record with in-frame sequences only. Its versions omit some clonotypes, under half of them owing to an unresolved V gene in the studies checked, with the rest unexplained. V and J calls and clone size are copied from that table; D and trimming were computed from the DNA. The sample data list fewer than 2.5 million clones, and approximately 93% of these were observed just once. Jointly, the top ten make up approximately 0.37% of the sample.

Sequencing was done on a sample of naive CD4+ T cells from PBMCs. Taken with the paper, the label for cell subset or site translates to: CD45RA+ positively selected. The chain is assembled from TRBV19 and TRBJ2-7; the D gene may be TRBD1 or TRBD2, since each aligns over 5 bases. The receptor's source is a man in his late teens or twenties in good health. Some clones in this sample may be carry-over from other donors' samples. The CDR3: CASSLLGATYEQYF. In nucleotides, the sequence is TGTGCCAGTAGTCTCCTCGGGGCAACGTACGAGCAGTACTTC.